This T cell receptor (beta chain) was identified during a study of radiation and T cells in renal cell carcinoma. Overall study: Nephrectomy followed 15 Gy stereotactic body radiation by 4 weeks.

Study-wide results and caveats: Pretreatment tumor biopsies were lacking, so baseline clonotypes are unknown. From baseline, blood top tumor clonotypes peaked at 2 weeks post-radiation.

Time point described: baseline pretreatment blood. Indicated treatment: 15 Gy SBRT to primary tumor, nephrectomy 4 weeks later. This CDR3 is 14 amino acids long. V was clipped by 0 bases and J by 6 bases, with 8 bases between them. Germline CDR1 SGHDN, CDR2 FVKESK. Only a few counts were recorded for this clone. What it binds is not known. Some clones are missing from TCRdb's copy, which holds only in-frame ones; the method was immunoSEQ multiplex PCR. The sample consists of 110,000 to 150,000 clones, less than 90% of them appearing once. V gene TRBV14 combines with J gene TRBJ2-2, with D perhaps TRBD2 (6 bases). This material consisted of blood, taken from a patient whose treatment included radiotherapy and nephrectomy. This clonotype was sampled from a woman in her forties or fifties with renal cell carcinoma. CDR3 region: CASSQEWGAGELFF. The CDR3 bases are TGTGCCAGCAGCCAAGAGTGGGGGGCCGGGGAGCTGTTTTTT.